This T cell receptor (beta chain) was sequenced in a study of T cell repertoires in cytomegalovirus infection. Study at large: Public TCR beta signatures were indicative of both CMV infection and a matching HLA type.

This clonotype was seen many times. Its target is unknown. Study findings and constraints: It was HLA-C-restricted CMV-specific TCR beta clonotypes that dominated the response ex vivo. The study identified carriers of CMV plus the relevant HLA from cumulative public TCR beta family frequency.

One entry per CDR3 protein, called by TCRdb with MiXCR from the reads. The profile shows about 310,000 distinct CDR3 sequences, 9.6% of them singletons. CDR1 is SQVTM and CDR2 is ANQGSEA in the germline V gene. V shed 4 bases, J shed 2 bases, and the junction held 4 bases outside the gene matches. This CDR3 has 13 amino acids. Sequencing was done on a sample of PBMCs. The chain joins TRBV29-1 to TRBJ2-5; TRBD1 aligns across 7 bases. This receptor was identified in a human donor in good health (CMV status not recorded). Some clones in this sample may be carry-over from other donors' samples. The CDR3 reads CSVAGQIQETQYF. CDR3 coding DNA: TGCAGCGTTGCGGGACAGATACAAGAGACCCAGTACTTC.